The TCR beta chain under discussion was sequenced for a study of cytomegalovirus exposure and HLA in healthy donors. Study-wide points: The study labeled 180 or so TCR beta chains cytomegalovirus-associated. A likely sequencing artifact accounted for one observed cluster of highly shared sequence variants.

The germline V and J ends were trimmed by 5 bases and 8 bases, with 15 bases remaining between them. Germline CDR1 is SQVTM and CDR2 is ANQGSEA. The CDR3 extends over 12 amino acids. Amplification used 60 Vbeta primers and 13 Jbeta primers. Using immunoSEQ multiplex PCR, the repertoire was profiled, and TCRdb retains in-frame clones only, with some absent. The sample lists 65,000 to 75,000 clones, 55% to 75% occurring once. To note about this clone: No antigen is known for it.

The chain is built from TRBV29-1 and TRBJ2-5, with D perhaps matching TRBD2 (5 bases). The sample consisted of PBMCs. This clonotype originated in a man aged 35 to 55 in good health and CMV-seropositive. The CDR3: CSVFGGGSTQYF. In DNA form, the CDR3 reads TGCAGCGTTTTCGGCGGAGGTTCAACCCAGTACTTC.